These T cell receptor beta chains were read from a single sample in a study of long-term antiretroviral therapy in people with HIV. Sequenced by immunoSEQ multiplex PCR; TCRdb stores in-frame clones only, minus some. This table holds about 34,000 clones, approximately 85% found once. The sequencing here drew on unsorted PBMCs, taken just over 2.7 years before starting antiretroviral therapy. The receptor set was obtained from a woman aged 30 to 39 with HIV. Each CDR3 is given with its conserved first and last residue. A D gene is named only where the DNA matches it firmly. A row's size may be missing; if present it is once, few, many or a size class.

-	TRBJ1-4	TRBV5-5	-	CASSRRQAESNEKLFF	TGTGCCAGCAGCCGTAGACAGGCTGAGTCTAATGAAAAACTGTTTTTT
once	TRBJ1-1	TRBV27	TRBD1	CASSSRGRVTEAFF	TGTGCCAGCAGTTCCAGGGGGCGCGTCACTGAAGCTTTCTTT
-	TRBJ1-4	TRBV2	TRBD1	CASSRTGTNEKLFF	TGTGCCAGCAGTAGGACAGGGACTAATGAAAAACTGTTTTTT
-	TRBJ1-1	TRBV29-1	-	CSVFGQLNTEAFF	TGCAGCGTTTTCGGACAACTGAACACTGAAGCTTTCTTT
-	TRBJ2-3	TRBV11-3	TRBD2	CASSPGERGDADTQYF	TGTGCCAGCAGCCCGGGGGAGCGGGGGGACGCAGATACGCAGTATTTT
-	TRBJ2-5	TRBV28	-	CASSRGSLKETQYF	TGTGCCAGCAGTCGGGGTTCCCTTAAAGAGACCCAGTACTTC
-	TRBJ1-3	TRBV19	-	CASSKRKGSGNTIYF	TGTGCCAGTAGTAAGAGGAAGGGATCTGGAAACACCATATATTTT
-	TRBJ1-6	TRBV2	-	CASLDLSSSPLHF	TGTGCCAGCTTGGACCTTTCCTCTTCACCCCTCCACTTT
-	TRBJ2-3	TRBV19	TRBD2	CASSIGGWSDTQYF	TGTGCCAGTAGTATCGGGGGGTGGTCAGATACGCAGTATTTT
-	TRBJ1-1	TRBV4-2	-	CASSQDGQGNTEAFF	TGTGCCAGCAGCCAAGATGGGCAGGGAAACACTGAAGCTTTCTTT
-	TRBJ2-5	TRBV18	-	CASSSGGPRETQYF	TGTGCCAGCTCTTCCGGGGGGCCTCGGGAGACCCAGTACTTC
-	TRBJ2-1	TRBV15	TRBD2	CATSRPAGGRNEQFF	TGTGCCACCAGCAGACCAGCGGGGGGGCGGAATGAGCAGTTCTTC
-	TRBJ1-3	TRBV7-6	-	CASGQGNNRNTIYF	TGTGCCAGCGGGCAGGGGAATAATAGAAACACCATATATTTT
-	TRBJ2-7	TRBV18	-	CASSHSGDYEQYF	TGTGCCAGCTCACACTCCGGGGACTACGAGCAGTACTTC
few	TRBJ2-7	TRBV19	TRBD1	CASSMGRQGEYEQYF	TGTGCCAGTAGTATGGGTAGACAGGGCGAATACGAGCAGTACTTC
-	TRBJ2-2	TRBV27	TRBD2	CASSLSGWGTSGDRGGELFF	TGTGCCAGCAGTTTATCTGGGTGGGGGACTAGCGGGGACCGGGGCGGGGAGCTGTTTTTT
-	TRBJ2-7	TRBV11-2	TRBD2	CASSPGLASYEQYF	TGTGCCAGCAGCCCGGGACTAGCAAGCTACGAGCAGTACTTC
-	TRBJ1-2	TRBV6-1	TRBD1	CASSDQGAGDYGYTF	TGTGCCAGCTCAGACCAGGGGGCGGGCGACTATGGCTACACCTTC
-	TRBJ1-1	TRBV28	-	CASTPPTGGGSTEAFF	TGTGCCAGCACTCCACCGACGGGGGGGGGATCCACTGAAGCTTTCTTT
-	TRBJ2-6	TRBV19	-	CASSNRFPGANVLTF	TGTGCCAGTAGTAACAGGTTCCCTGGGGCCAACGTCCTGACTTTC
-	TRBJ1-1	TRBV19	-	CASSVADGDTEAFF	TGTGCCAGTAGTGTAGCCGACGGAGACACTGAAGCTTTCTTT
-	TRBJ1-5	TRBV30	-	CAWSVGGGQPQHF	TGTGCCTGGAGTGTGGGAGGAGGACAGCCCCAGCATTTT
-	TRBJ1-1	TRBV19	-	CASSNDRMTAFF	TGTGCCAGTAGCAACGACAGGATGACCGCTTTCTTT
-	TRBJ1-1	TRBV11-2	-	CASSLPLPPVAEAFF	TGTGCCAGCAGCTTACCTCTCCCCCCTGTCGCTGAAGCTTTCTTT
-	TRBJ1-4	TRBV19	-	CASSIEGRTNEKLFF	TGTGCCAGTAGTATAGAGGGGAGGACTAATGAAAAACTGTTTTTT
-	TRBJ2-5	TRBV4-1	TRBD1	CASSPLGTAYQETQYF	TGCGCCAGCAGCCCCCTTGGGACAGCGTACCAAGAGACCCAGTACTTC
-	TRBJ1-1	TRBV10-3	TRBD1	CAIRRDSYTEAFF	TGTGCCATCAGACGGGACAGCTACACTGAAGCTTTCTTT